Below are 12 T cell receptor beta chains sequenced from a single sample in a study of blood T cell repertoires in COVID-19. The protocol was immunoSEQ multiplex PCR, while the TCRdb copy is restricted to in-frame clones and leaves out a portion. Of 70,000 to 80,000 clones listed, 85% to 90% are singletons. The sample consisted of peripheral blood. Receptors originate from a woman aged 80 or over with active or convalescent COVID-19.

Written as DNA, the CDR3 is TGCAGTGCTAGTACAGGAATGAACACTGAAGCTTTCTTT. The encoded protein is CSASTGMNTEAFF. The rearrangement links TRBV20-1 to TRBJ1-1, with D possibly TRBD1 on 5 matching bases. Germline loops: CDR1 DFQATT, CDR2 SNEGSKA (reference sequence). This CDR3 spans 13 amino acids. V lost 3 bases to trimming and J lost 0 bases, with 8 bases between them.

This chain connects TRBV19 to TRBJ2-7; the match to TRBD1 covers 9 bases. V was pared by 4 bases and J by 3 bases, with 7 bases of the junction left unmatched. This CDR3 is built from 15 residues. Germline lookup yields CDR1 LNHDA and CDR2 SQIVND (reference sequence). CDR3 sequence: CASSSPRDRDYEQYF. CDR3 DNA sequence: TGTGCCAGTAGTAGCCCCCGGGACAGGGACTACGAGCAGTACTTC.

The sample holds one count of this clone. This chain connects TRBV7-9 to TRBJ2-3; 9 positions agree with TRBD2. Germline CDR1 reads SEHNR; CDR2 reads FQNEAQ (reference sequence). The CDR3 length is 17 residues. With 6 bases clipped from V and 1 base from J, the junction kept 11 bases outside the gene matches. CDR3 amino acids: CASRPRTSEAGTDTQYF. The CDR3 DNA follows: TGTGCCAGCAGGCCACGGACTAGCGAGGCTGGCACAGATACGCAGTATTTT.

The genes are TRBV5-1 and TRBJ2-4; 8 positions match TRBD1. CDR3 size: 14 residues. J was trimmed by 0 bases and V by 5 bases; bases with no gene match: 1. The germline gives CDR1 SGHRS, CDR2 YFSETQ. CDR3 region: CASRGTGAKNIQYF. CDR3 nucleotides: TGCGCCAGCAGGGGGACAGGAGCCAAAAACATTCAGTACTTC.

The chain has TRBV7-8 and TRBJ2-1; a weak D match, TRBD2 (6 bases). V lost 1 base and J lost 3, with 13 bases in between. This CDR3 comprises 16 residues. Germline values: CDR1 SGHVS, CDR2 FQNEAQ. In DNA form, the CDR3 reads TGTGCCAGCAGCTTAGGGGGGAGCGGGCGCTACAATGAGCAGTTCTTC. Amino acids: CASSLGGSGRYNEQFF.

The chain has TRBV6-2 or TRBV6-3 and TRBJ2-3, with a possible D match to TRBD2 (5 bases). The CDR3 is 18 amino acids. The ends were cut back, 6 bases at V and 0 bases at J, with 22 bases in the middle. Germline V CDR1 and CDR2: MNHEY, SVGEGT. CDR3 amino acids: CASSYSPLRAESTDTQYF. Here the CDR3 DNA reads TGTGCCAGCAGCTATTCCCCCCTGAGGGCCGAAAGCACAGATACGCAGTATTTT.

The chain employs TRBV14 and TRBJ2-5, with 7 nucleotides matching TRBD1. The length of the CDR3 is 17 residues. V was clipped by 4 bases and J by 5 bases; unmatched bases: 16. CDR1 is SGHDN, CDR2 FVKESK, per germline. CDR3 DNA sequence: TGTGCCAGCAGCCGAGGATCAGGGGGAATAATTTGGGAGACCCAGTACTTC. This translates into CASSRGSGGIIWETQYF.

V usage is TRBV28 and J usage is TRBJ2-3; 9 bases align to TRBD1. The J segment lost 3 bases and the V segment lost 7 bases, leaving 17 bases of the junction unmatched. This CDR3 contains 18 residues. The V gene's germline CDR1 is MDHEN and CDR2 SYDVKM. Written as DNA, the CDR3 is TGTGCCAGCACCCCGACTACCCCGGGACAGGGTATTACAGATACGCAGTATTTT. Protein product: CASTPTTPGQGITDTQYF.

In its sample, this clone was seen once. The rearrangement uses TRBV7-6 and TRBJ2-3; 14 nucleotides agree with TRBD2. The CDR3 spans 18 residues. The V segment lost 6 bases and the J segment 4 bases; nucleotides outside the gene matches: 12. CDR1 and CDR2 (germline): SGHVS, FNYEAQ. The CDR3 DNA is TGTGCCAGCAGTCTTTCGACTAGCGGGGGGGCCATCGCAGATACGCAGTATTTT. Residues: CASSLSTSGGAIADTQYF.

The gene calls are TRBV5-4 and TRBJ1-3; D gene ambiguous. Between the trimmed V and J ends, which lost 0 bases and 8 bases, there was a span of 12 bases. CDR1 SGHNT and CDR2 YYREEE come from the germline V gene (reference sequence). The CDR3 spans 14 residues. CDR3 amino acids: CASSLVNRLDTIYF. Here the CDR3 DNA reads TGTGCCAGCAGCTTGGTGAACCGACTGGACACCATATATTTT.

This chain links TRBV2 with TRBJ2-7; TRBD1 matches at 9 bases. CDR3 length: 14 residues. Germline loops: CDR1 SNHLY, CDR2 FYNNEI. The J segment lost 0 bases and the V segment lost 6 bases, leaving 3 bases of the junction unmatched. The CDR3 region has the DNA TGTGCCAGCAGGGACAGGGGACTCTCCTACGAGCAGTACTTC. Its protein is CASRDRGLSYEQYF. Full variable domain (missing parts from reference TRBV2 and TRBJ2-7): EPEVTQTPSHQVTQMGQEVILRCVPISNHLYFYWYRQILGQKVEFLVSFYNNEISEKSEIFDDQFSVERPDGSNFTLKIRSTKLEDSAMYFCASRDRGLSYEQYFGPGTRLTVT.

The V gene is TRBV30, the J gene TRBJ1-4, with D perhaps TRBD1 (6 bases). The CDR3 extends over 14 amino acids. From germline, CDR1 is GTSNPN and CDR2 SVGIG (reference sequence). Trimming took off 5 bases at V and 0 bases at J, with 10 bases between the two ends. The CDR3 DNA is TGTGCCTGGGGGGGCGCCCCAACTAATGAAAAACTGTTTTTT. Amino acids: CAWGGAPTNEKLFF.